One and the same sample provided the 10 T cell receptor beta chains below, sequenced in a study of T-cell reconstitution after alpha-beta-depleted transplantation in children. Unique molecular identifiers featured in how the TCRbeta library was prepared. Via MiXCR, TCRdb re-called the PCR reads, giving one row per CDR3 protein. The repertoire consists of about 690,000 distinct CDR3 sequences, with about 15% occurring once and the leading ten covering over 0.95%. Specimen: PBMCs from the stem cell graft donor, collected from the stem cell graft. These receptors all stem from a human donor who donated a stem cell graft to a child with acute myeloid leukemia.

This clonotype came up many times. CDR3: CSVNRKSYEQYF. The CDR3 DNA follows: TGCAGTGTTAACCGCAAGTCCTACGAGCAGTACTTC. V and J are TRBV20-1 and TRBJ2-7; D unclear. The CDR3 runs to 12 residues. Germline CDR1 DFQATT, CDR2 SNEGSKA (reference sequence). V was pared by 7 bases and J by 1 base, with 11 bases between.

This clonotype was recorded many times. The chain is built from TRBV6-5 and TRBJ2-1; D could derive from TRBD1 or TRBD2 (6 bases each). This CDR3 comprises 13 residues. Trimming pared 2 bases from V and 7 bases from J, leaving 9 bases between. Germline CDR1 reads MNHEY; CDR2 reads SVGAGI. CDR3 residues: CASSYGGRNEQFF. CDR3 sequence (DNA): TGTGCCAGCAGTTACGGGGGGCGGAATGAGCAGTTCTTC.

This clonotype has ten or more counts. The CDR3 DNA follows: TGCAGTGCTAGAGAACAGGGGAGCGCCGGGGAGCTGTTTTTT. As protein: CSAREQGSAGELFF. The gene calls are TRBV20-1 and TRBJ2-2; 7 bases agree with TRBD1. Trimming at V came to 0 bases and at J to 6 bases, leaving 4 bases not matched to a gene. From germline, CDR1 is DFQATT and CDR2 SNEGSKA (reference sequence). CDR3 length: 14 amino acids.

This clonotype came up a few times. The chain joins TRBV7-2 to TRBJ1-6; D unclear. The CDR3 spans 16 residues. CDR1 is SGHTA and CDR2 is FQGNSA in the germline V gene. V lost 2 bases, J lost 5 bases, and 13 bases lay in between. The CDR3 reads CASSLRGNRDNSPLHF. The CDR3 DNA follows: TGTGCCAGCAGCTTACGGGGAAATAGAGATAATTCACCCCTCCACTTT.

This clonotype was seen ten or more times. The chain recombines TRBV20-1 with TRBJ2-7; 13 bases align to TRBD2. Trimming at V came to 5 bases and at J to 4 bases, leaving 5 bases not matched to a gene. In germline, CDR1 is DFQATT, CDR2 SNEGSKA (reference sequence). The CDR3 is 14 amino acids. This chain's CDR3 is CSASGTSGVYEQYF. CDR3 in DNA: TGCAGTGCTTCCGGGACTAGCGGGGTTTACGAGCAGTACTTC.

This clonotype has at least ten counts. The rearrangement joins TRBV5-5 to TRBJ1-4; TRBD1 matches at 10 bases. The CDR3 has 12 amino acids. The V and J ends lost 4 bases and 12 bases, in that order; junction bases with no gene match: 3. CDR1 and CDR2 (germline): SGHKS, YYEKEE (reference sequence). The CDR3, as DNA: TGTGCCAGCAGCGCCGGGACAGGGGAACTGTTTTTT. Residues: CASSAGTGELFF.

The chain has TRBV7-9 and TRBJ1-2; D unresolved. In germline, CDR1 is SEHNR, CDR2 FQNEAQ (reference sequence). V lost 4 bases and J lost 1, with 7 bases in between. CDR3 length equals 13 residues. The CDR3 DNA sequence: TGTGCCAGCAGCTCGACACTTAACTATGGCTACACCTTC. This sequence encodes CASSSTLNYGYTF.

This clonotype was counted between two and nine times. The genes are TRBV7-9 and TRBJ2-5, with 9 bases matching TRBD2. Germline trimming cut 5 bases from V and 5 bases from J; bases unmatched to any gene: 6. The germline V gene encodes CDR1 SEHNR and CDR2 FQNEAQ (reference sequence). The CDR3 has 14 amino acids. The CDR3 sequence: CASSATSGDETQYF. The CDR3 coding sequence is TGTGCCAGCAGCGCGACTAGCGGAGACGAGACCCAGTACTTC.

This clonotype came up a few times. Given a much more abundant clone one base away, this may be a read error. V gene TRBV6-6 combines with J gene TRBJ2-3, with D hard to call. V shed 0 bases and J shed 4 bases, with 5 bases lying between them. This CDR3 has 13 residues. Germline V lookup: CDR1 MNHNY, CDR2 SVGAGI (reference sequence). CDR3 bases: TGTGCCAGCAGTTACTCTCTGGCAGATACGCAGTATTTT. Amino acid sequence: CASSYSLADTQYF.

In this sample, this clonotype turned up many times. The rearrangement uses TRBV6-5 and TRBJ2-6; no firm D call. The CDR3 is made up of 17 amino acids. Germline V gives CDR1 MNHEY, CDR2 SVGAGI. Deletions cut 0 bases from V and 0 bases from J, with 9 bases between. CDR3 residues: CASSYSYLSSGANVLTF. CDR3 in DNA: TGTGCCAGCAGTTACTCCTACTTAAGCTCTGGGGCCAACGTCCTGACTTTC.